This entry is about one T cell receptor beta chain. At one of its ends the junction is not consistent with the germline gene, which may arise from a read error. The CDR3 spans 14 residues. CDR1 and CDR2 from the germline V gene are GTSNPN and SVGIG (reference sequence). This specimen belongs to a study of glioma-infiltrating T cells after dendritic cell vaccination. Documented time point: after dendritic cell vaccination, including at tumor progression/relapse. Clones were read by immunoSEQ multiplex PCR, and TCRdb kept only the in-frame ones, dropping some. The profile shows tens of thousands of clones, more than 75% of them singletons.

The source is a human donor with glioblastoma. V and J are TRBV30 and TRBJ2-3; 7 bases agree with TRBD2. The starting material was blood, obtained after dendritic cell vaccination. CDR3 residues: CACSGGVRTDTQYF. The CDR3, as DNA: TGTGCCTGCAGTGGGGGGGTAAGGACAGATACGCAGTATTTT. Filled out from reference TRBV30 and TRBJ2-3, the complete variable domain reads SQTIHQWPATLVQPVGSPLSLECTVEGTSNPNLYWYRQAAGRGLQLLFYSVGIGQISSEVPQNLSASRPQDRQFILSSKKLLLSDSGFYLCACSGGVRTDTQYFGPGTRLTVL.